This T cell receptor beta chain appears in the sequencing data of a study of blood T cell repertoires in COVID-19. The data were produced by immunoSEQ multiplex PCR, yet TCRdb's version contains in-frame clones alone and is incomplete. Among under 200,000 clones listed, roughly 80% were seen once. CDR1 is LGHDT and CDR2 is YNNKEL in the germline V gene (reference sequence). V was pared by 3 bases and J by 7 bases, with 4 bases of the junction left unmatched. The CDR3 loop spans 14 amino acids. This clone was observed at least ten times. In the same sample, other DNA sequences code for this CDR3. Sequencing used peripheral blood. The sequence was collected from a man in his 60s with active or convalescent COVID-19. The chain employs TRBV3-1 (or the pseudogene TRBV3-2) and TRBJ1-2; 11 bases match TRBD1. The CDR3 protein is CASSQDRGQSGYTF. Here the CDR3 DNA reads TGTGCCAGCAGCCAGGACAGGGGGCAGAGTGGCTACACCTTC.